This T cell receptor beta chain was captured by sequencing in a study of blood T cell repertoires in COVID-19. This table comes from immunoSEQ multiplex PCR, and its TCRdb copy is limited to in-frame clones, with some not included. The sample consists of hundreds of thousands of clones, roughly 89% of them appearing once. Germline CDR1 reads SGHAT; CDR2 reads FQNNGV. V lost 3 bases, J lost 2 bases, and 3 bases stayed unmatched. The CDR3 spans 16 residues. Sequencing was done on a sample of peripheral blood. The gene calls are TRBV11-2 and TRBJ1-6, with 8 bases fitting TRBD1. The source of this sequence is a woman under 30 who had recovered from COVID-19. CDR3 in amino acids: CASSLTGVAYNSPLHF. The CDR3 DNA is TGTGCCAGCAGCTTGACAGGGGTCGCCTATAATTCACCCCTCCACTTT.